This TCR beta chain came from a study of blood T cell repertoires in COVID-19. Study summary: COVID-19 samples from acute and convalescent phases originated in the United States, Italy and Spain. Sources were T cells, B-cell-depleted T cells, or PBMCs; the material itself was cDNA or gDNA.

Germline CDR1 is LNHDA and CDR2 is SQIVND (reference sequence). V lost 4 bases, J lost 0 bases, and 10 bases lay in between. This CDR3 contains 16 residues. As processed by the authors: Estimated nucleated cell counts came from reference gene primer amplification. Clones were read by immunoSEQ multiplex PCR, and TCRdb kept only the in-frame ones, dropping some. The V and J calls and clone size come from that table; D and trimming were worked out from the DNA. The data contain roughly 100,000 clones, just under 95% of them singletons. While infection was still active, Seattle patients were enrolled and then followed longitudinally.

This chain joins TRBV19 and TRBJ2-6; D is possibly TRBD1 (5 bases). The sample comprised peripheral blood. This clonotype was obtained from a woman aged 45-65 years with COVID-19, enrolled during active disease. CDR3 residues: CASSTVTVSGANVLTF. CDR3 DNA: TGTGCCAGTAGTACCGTGACAGTCTCTGGGGCCAACGTCCTGACTTTC.